Detailed here is one T cell receptor (beta chain). CDR1 and CDR2 (germline): SNHLY, FYNNEI. This CDR3 has 15 amino acids. The V gene lost 2 bases and the J gene lost 6 bases, with 16 bases spanning the gap. These data are taken from a study of blood T cell repertoires in COVID-19. Participants had their cohort set by participant-reported clinical history. Generated by immunoSEQ multiplex PCR, the TCRdb table keeps only in-frame clones and is missing some. The table shows about 220,000 clones, with roughly 89% occurring only once. The clonotype comes from a young man who had been exposed to COVID-19. Specimen: PBMCs or T cells enriched from blood (not recorded which). The chain combines TRBV2 with TRBJ1-1; D might be TRBD1 (5 bases). The CDR3 region has the DNA TGTGCCAGCAGTGAAAGGGGCCTTTATAATGCTGAAGCTTTCTTT. It specifies CASSERGLYNAEAFF.